Listed below are T cell receptor beta chains from one sample, sequenced in a study of CD8+CD57+ T cells in acquired aplastic anemia. TCRdb re-called the reads through MiXCR, storing one row per CDR3 protein. The data contain about 400,000 distinct CDR3 sequences, 55% to 70% of them singletons. Sequencing was carried out using sorted CD4+, CD8+, or CD8+CD57+ T cells (not recorded which) from PBMCs. Receptors were obtained from a human donor in good health, serving as a control. The CDR3 runs from the conserved cysteine through the conserved F or W. A D gene is named only where the DNA matches it firmly. The listing skips clone size in some rows; elsewhere it reads once, few, many or a size class.

D gene	V gene	J gene	clone size	CDR3 protein	CDR3 DNA
.	TRBV5-1	TRBJ1-6	.	CASSLAGISHLHF	TGCGCCAGCAGCTTGGCCGGGATTTCTCACCTCCACTTT
.	TRBV12-5	TRBJ1-1	.	CASGGALRENTEAFF	TGTGCTAGTGGGGGGGCCCTCAGGGAAAACACTGAAGCTTTCTTT
.	TRBV7-2	TRBJ1-1	.	CASSQGHTDTQSFF	TGTGCCAGCAGCCAGGGACACACAGATACGCAGTCTTTTTTT
TRBD2	TRBV6-1	TRBJ2-7	.	CASRREGPYEQYF	TGTGCCAGCAGACGGGAGGGCCCCTACGAGCAGTACTTC
.	TRBV5-4	TRBJ1-4	.	CASSLIGVNEKLFF	TGTGCCAGCAGCTTGATAGGGGTAAACGAAAAACTGTTTTTT
TRBD1	TRBV7-6	TRBJ2-5	.	CASSQLTGGLEPYYF	TGTGCCAGCAGCCAGCTGACAGGGGGGCTCGAGCCGTACTACTTC
.	TRBV5-8	TRBJ1-1	many	CASSSDGQMNTEAFF	TGTGCCAGCAGCTCGGACGGACAAATGAACACTGAAGCTTTCTTT
TRBD1	TRBV4-2	TRBJ2-7	.	CASSIRTGDYEQYF	TGTGCCAGCAGCATACGGACAGGGGACTACGAGCAGTACTTC
.	TRBV4-2	TRBJ1-5	.	CASSLSEGLAYEHF	TGTGCCAGCAGCCTCTCGGAGGGGCTCGCCTACGAGCATTTT
.	TRBV10-3	TRBJ2-3	.	CAISEYEAYISKDTQYF	TGTGCCATCAGTGAGTATGAGGCGTACATCAGCAAAGATACGCAGTATTTT
.	TRBV7-2	TRBJ1-6	.	CASSLVAAQRGSPLHF	TGTGCCAGCAGCTTAGTTGCGGCTCAACGGGGTTCACCCCTCCACTTT
.	TRBV9	TRBJ1-2	.	CASSVQGGSYGCTF	TGTGCCAGCAGCGTACAAGGGGGGAGTTATGGCTGCACCTTC
.	TRBV20-1	TRBJ1-2	.	CSARVDRRYGYTF	TGCAGTGCTAGGGTTGACAGGAGATATGGCTACACCTTC
.	TRBV7-8	TRBJ2-5	many	CASSLALGETQYF	TGTGCCAGCAGCTTAGCGCTGGGAGAGACCCAGTACTTC
.	TRBV25-1	TRBJ1-1	few	CASSEWGFGRGNTEAFF	TGTGCCAGCAGTGAATGGGGCTTCGGACGGGGGAACACTGAAGCTTTCTTT
TRBD2	TRBV20-1	TRBJ2-7	.	CSARESGGFSLYNEQYF	TGCAGTGCTAGAGAAAGCGGGGGGTTCTCTTTATACAATGAGCAGTACTTC